The 16 T cell receptor beta chains presented below share a single source sample, sequenced in a study of blood T cell repertoires in COVID-19. Generated by immunoSEQ multiplex PCR, the TCRdb table keeps only in-frame clones and is missing some. The data hold approximately 200,000 clones, with about 80% observed a single time. Sequencing was performed on peripheral blood. Receptors were obtained from a woman in her 30s who had recovered from COVID-19.

The chain combines TRBV5-5 with TRBJ2-1; tentative D call: TRBD2 (6 bases). Germline-derived CDR1 and CDR2 are SGHKS and YYEKEE (reference sequence). The CDR3 runs 17 residues. The V end was cut by 5 bases, the J end by 5 bases, with 23 bases between. The DNA of the CDR3 is TGTGCCAGCAGGCCCAGGGTCGCGGGGCGTCTTAACAATGAGCAGTTCTTC. The encoded protein is CASRPRVAGRLNNEQFF.

The CDR3 coding sequence is TGCGCCAGCAGCTTGACTAGCGGGAGGCCAGATACGCAGTATTTT. Protein product: CASSLTSGRPDTQYF. The rearrangement uses TRBV5-1 and TRBJ2-3; 12 nucleotides match TRBD2. This CDR3 region has 15 residues. The V segment lost 1 base and the J segment 4 bases; nucleotides outside the gene matches: 1. Germline-derived CDR1 and CDR2 are SGHRS and YFSETQ.

This rearrangement joins TRBV21-1 to TRBJ1-4; the D call of TRBD1 is as the table states it, not checked on the DNA. TRBV21-1 is recorded as a pseudogene. The CDR3 is 15 amino acids. CDR3 DNA: TGTGCCAGCAGCAAAGGGCGGGCAGGGGTCGAAAAACTGTTTTTT. This sequence encodes CASSKGRAGVEKLFF.

The chain links TRBV18 to TRBJ2-3; 9 bases fit TRBD2. Germline loops: CDR1 KGHSH, CDR2 LQKENI. After removal of 4 bases from V and 0 bases from J, the junction contained 11 bases not matched to a gene. CDR3 length equals 18 residues. The CDR3 protein is CASSRTSGPGPSTDTQYF. As DNA, the CDR3 is TGTGCCAGCTCACGTACTAGCGGGCCGGGTCCTAGCACAGATACGCAGTATTTT.

The sample holds one count of this clone. The chain joins TRBV4-2 to TRBJ2-2, with TRBD2 identical over 7 bases. Germline values: CDR1 LGHNA, CDR2 YNFKEQ. This CDR3 has 19 residues. Trimming at V came to 5 bases and at J to 2 bases, leaving 17 bases not matched to a gene. CDR3 loop: CASSYGGGFAEANTGELFF. In nucleotides, the CDR3 is TGTGCCAGCAGCTATGGGGGGGGGTTTGCGGAGGCAAACACCGGGGAGCTGTTTTTT.

The rearrangement links TRBV13 to TRBJ1-2; TRBD1 is a possible D gene (6 bases). Trimming left V 2 bases short and J 3 bases short, with 13 bases between. CDR3 length: 15 amino acids. CDR1 and CDR2 from the germline V gene are PRHDT and FYEKMQ (reference sequence). CDR3 region: CASSLRVGQYYGYTF. Written as DNA, the CDR3 is TGTGCCAGCAGCTTAAGAGTCGGACAGTACTATGGCTACACCTTC.

This clone was seen just once. This chain connects TRBV24-1 to TRBJ1-3; D possibly corresponds to TRBD1 (5 bases). The CDR3 is made up of 14 amino acids. Trimming left V 2 bases short and J 4 bases short, with 8 bases between. The V gene's germline CDR1 is KGHDR and CDR2 SFDVKD. In DNA form, the CDR3 reads TGTGCCACCAGTGATTCAGGGTACGGAAACACCATATATTTT. It yields the protein CATSDSGYGNTIYF.

This chain links TRBV28 with TRBJ1-2; 7 bases line up with TRBD1. There are 15 residues in the CDR3. J gave up 8 bases and V 5 bases, and 14 bases lay outside the gene matches. Germline V gene data show CDR1 as MDHEN and CDR2 as SYDVKM. The CDR3 nucleotides read TGTGCCAGCAGTCCAATCGACAGGGATGATTTCGGCTACACCTTC. It specifies CASSPIDRDDFGYTF.

This clone came up once. The chain has TRBV11-2 and TRBJ2-7; D is undetermined. CDR1 is SGHAT and CDR2 is FQNNGV in the germline V gene. V dropped 5 bases and J dropped 2 bases, with 13 bases sitting between them. This CDR3 contains 14 residues. The CDR3: CASSARLAPYEQYF. The DNA of the CDR3 is TGTGCCAGCAGCGCCAGACTGGCTCCCTACGAGCAGTACTTC.

The chain links TRBV28 to TRBJ1-4; no reliable D call. The germline V and J ends were trimmed by 8 bases and 5 bases, with 15 bases remaining between them. Germline CDR1 MDHEN, CDR2 SYDVKM. This CDR3 is 14 amino acids long. The CDR3 sequence is CASFTRALNEKLFF. The CDR3 nucleotides read TGTGCCAGCTTTACTAGGGCCTTGAATGAAAAACTGTTTTTT.

The chain uses TRBV3-1 (or the pseudogene TRBV3-2) and TRBJ2-1; TRBD2 aligns across 7 bases. Per germline, CDR1 LGHDT and CDR2 YNNKEL (reference sequence). The CDR3 loop spans 16 amino acids. Germline trimming cut 1 base from V and 4 bases from J; bases unmatched to any gene: 7. The CDR3 nucleotides are TGTGCCAGCAGCCAAGGGTCAGCGGGACCTTACAATGAGCAGTTCTTC. Translation gives CASSQGSAGPYNEQFF.

The chain carries TRBV19 and TRBJ2-7; TRBD2 matches at 13 bases. The germline V gene has CDR1 LNHDA and CDR2 SQIVND (reference sequence). The V gene end was trimmed by 1 base and the J gene end by 3 bases; junction bases not matched to a gene: 6. The CDR3 contains 17 residues. The CDR3, as DNA: TGTGCCAGTAGTATAGGGACGTGGACTAGCGGGAGCTACGAGCAGTACTTC. This encodes CASSIGTWTSGSYEQYF.

J is TRBJ2-7 and V is TRBV5-1, with 11 bases lining up with TRBD2. The CDR3 consists of 19 residues. The V gene's germline CDR1 is SGHRS and CDR2 YFSETQ. Trimming removed 0 bases from V and 2 bases from J; junction bases left unmatched: 13. The CDR3 reads CASSLGSGLELAGAYEQYF. Written as DNA, the CDR3 is TGCGCCAGCAGCTTGGGTAGTGGACTAGAACTAGCGGGAGCCTACGAGCAGTACTTC.

This chain uses TRBV7-2 with TRBJ2-7, with D perhaps matching TRBD1 (5 bases). The germline gives CDR1 SGHTA, CDR2 FQGNSA. Between the trimmed V and J ends, which lost 5 bases and 9 bases, there was a span of 11 bases. This CDR3 contains 11 residues. The CDR3 reads CASSPDTLQYF. CDR3 nucleotides: TGTGCCAGCAGCCCGGACACCCTGCAGTACTTC.

The chain couples TRBV7-2 to TRBJ1-2; D call uncertain. Germline-derived CDR1 and CDR2 are SGHTA and FQGNSA. V was clipped by 5 bases and J by 7 bases, with 14 bases between them. The CDR3 has 13 residues. CDR3 amino acids: CASSQYLHAGYTF. The CDR3 region has the DNA TGTGCCAGCAGCCAATATTTACACGCTGGCTACACCTTC.

The V call is TRBV14, the J call TRBJ2-1; TRBD2 matches at 7 bases. J lost 6 bases, V lost 0 bases, and 20 bases had no gene match. Germline V CDR1 and CDR2: SGHDN, FVKESK. This CDR3 has 20 amino acids. The CDR3 DNA reads as TGTGCCAGCAGCCAAGAAGAAGTTGGCGCTTGGCGGGAGTTTGGCAATGAGCAGTTCTTC. This sequence encodes CASSQEEVGAWREFGNEQFF.